The rows below give T cell receptor beta chains drawn from one sample of a study of identical twins. TCRdb reprocessed the 5' RACE reads via MiXCR and lists one record per CDR3 protein. This sample has 450,000 to 650,000 distinct CDR3 sequences, with roughly 15% found just once. The sample was also reused in another study, on yellow fever vaccine responses in identical twins.

The sample was CD4+ T cells sorted from blood. The source is a woman aged 18-29 years in good health. Each CDR3 is given with its conserved first and last residue. D genes are given only for firm matches. Size is stated for part of the rows, as once, few or many counts, or as a class when the clone is expanded.

-	TRBV5-1	TRBJ2-3	16	TRBD2	TGCGCCAGCAGCGACGGACTAGCGGGAGGCCCAGATACGCAGTATTTT	CASSDGLAGGPDTQYF
few	TRBV20-1	TRBJ2-5	13	TRBD1	TGCAGTGCTTACGGGACAGGGGAAGAGACCCAGTACTTC	CSAYGTGEETQYF
many	TRBV12-3/TRBV12-4	TRBJ2-2	15	-	TGTGCCAGCAGTTTTGGGGAGCTGAACACCGGGGAGCTGTTTTTT	CASSFGELNTGELFF
many	TRBV12-3/TRBV12-4	TRBJ1-5	15	TRBD1	TGTGCCAGCAGCCCCGGGACAGGGTCGTACCAGCCCCAGCATTTT	CASSPGTGSYQPQHF
-	TRBV6-1	TRBJ2-7	13	-	TGTGCCAGCAGCCCCTGGCGGGGCAACGAGCAGTACTTC	CASSPWRGNEQYF
few	TRBV28	TRBJ2-3	13	-	TGTGCCAGCATTCTCGGTAGCACAGATACGCAGTATTTT	CASILGSTDTQYF
few	TRBV25-1	TRBJ1-2	11	-	TGTGCCAGCAGTCGGGGTCAGGGCTACACCTTC	CASSRGQGYTF
few	TRBV10-3	TRBJ2-7	14	TRBD1	TGTGCCATCAGTGGAGGGACAGCTACCTACGAGCAGTACTTC	CAISGGTATYEQYF
-	TRBV25-1	TRBJ2-3	14	-	TGTGCCAGCAGTGGACACTCTAGCACAGATACGCAGTATTTT	CASSGHSSTDTQYF
-	TRBV28	TRBJ2-1	17	TRBD2	TGTGCCAGCAGTTTGGGACTAGCGGGGGACGGAGGCAATGAGCAGTTCTTC	CASSLGLAGDGGNEQFF
few	TRBV25-1	TRBJ2-7	14	-	TGTGCCAGCAGTGGCCAAAACATCGGTTACGAGCAGTACTTC	CASSGQNIGYEQYF
-	TRBV5-1	TRBJ2-3	16	TRBD1	TGCGCCAGCAGCTTGTGGGGGAGACAGGGAGCAGATACGCAGTATTTT	CASSLWGRQGADTQYF
-	TRBV29-1	TRBJ2-1	15	-	TGCAGCGTTGATGAGTGGGGGGATGTCTACAATGAGCAGTTCTTC	CSVDEWGDVYNEQFF
-	TRBV9	TRBJ2-2	16	TRBD2	TGTGCCAGCAGCGTAGGACTAGCGGGAGCTAACGGGGAGCTGTTTTTT	CASSVGLAGANGELFF
-	TRBV5-1	TRBJ2-2	16	-	TGCGCCAGCAGCTTTAGGGGCGGCCAAAACACCGGGGAGCTGTTTTTT	CASSFRGGQNTGELFF
-	TRBV12-3/TRBV12-4	TRBJ1-1	15	TRBD1	TGTGCCAGCATCACCCTCAGGGGGGTGAACACTGAAGCTTTCTTT	CASITLRGVNTEAFF
many	TRBV12-3/TRBV12-4	TRBJ1-2	14	TRBD1	TGTGCCAGCAGCCGACAGGGGACTAACTATGGCTACACCTTC	CASSRQGTNYGYTF
many	TRBV10-3	TRBJ2-1	16	-	TGTGCCATCAGTGAGTCGGGGGGCCTAAGGGACAATGAGCAGTTCTTC	CAISESGGLRDNEQFF
-	TRBV7-7	TRBJ2-3	13	-	TGTGCCAGCAGCTCGATAATGGAGGATACGCAGTATTTT	CASSSIMEDTQYF
-	TRBV5-6	TRBJ2-7	16	-	TGTGCCAGCAGCCAATTAGTGAGTGCAAGCTCCTACGAGCAGTACTTC	CASSQLVSASSYEQYF
-	TRBV12-3/TRBV12-4	TRBJ2-3	16	TRBD1	TGTGTCAGCAGTTTAGGGGGACAGGAGGGCACAGATACGCAGTATTTT	CVSSLGGQEGTDTQYF
-	TRBV28	TRBJ2-7	15	-	TGTGCCAGCAGTTTGTCGCCAGGACCTAACTACGAGCAGTACTTC	CASSLSPGPNYEQYF
few	TRBV3-1	TRBJ2-3	15	-	TGTGCCAGCAGCCAAGGGGGCGCGGGCACAGATACGCAGTATTTT	CASSQGGAGTDTQYF
many	TRBV20-1	TRBJ2-1	13	-	TGCAGTGCTAGAGGGCTCAAGAGGGATGAGCAGTTCTTC	CSARGLKRDEQFF
few	TRBV28	TRBJ1-1	15	TRBD1	TGTGCCAGCAGTCCAAGGGGACAGGTGAACACTGAAGCTTTCTTT	CASSPRGQVNTEAFF
-	TRBV5-1	TRBJ2-7	13	-	TGCGCCAGCAGCTTGGGGGGCCGTGACGAGCAGTACTTC	CASSLGGRDEQYF
-	TRBV5-1	TRBJ2-1	17	-	TGCGCCAGCAGCCACGGGCCTCAAAGCGTCTCCTACAATGAGCAGTTCTTC	CASSHGPQSVSYNEQFF
-	TRBV5-1	TRBJ2-3	14	TRBD1	TGCGCCAGCAGCACCGGGACAGGGGTGGATACGCAGTATTTT	CASSTGTGVDTQYF
many	TRBV4-1	TRBJ1-1	15	-	TGCGCCAGCAGCCAAGAGCCCGAGGGGAACACTGAAGCTTTCTTT	CASSQEPEGNTEAFF
-	TRBV3-1	TRBJ1-2	14	TRBD1	TGTGCCAGCAGCCAGGACAGGGTTAACTATGGCTACACCTTC	CASSQDRVNYGYTF
few	TRBV5-1	TRBJ2-5	13	-	TGCGCCAGTCGGATCTCATCTGGGGCCGGCGGAGAGTTC	CASRISSGAGGEF
-	TRBV28	TRBJ2-7	13	-	TGTGCCAGCAGCCGGTCGGGTGACTACGAGCAGTACTTC	CASSRSGDYEQYF
few	TRBV5-6	TRBJ2-7	15	TRBD2	TGTGCCAGCAGCTTCTCACTAGCGGGAGCATCCGAGCAGTACTTC	CASSFSLAGASEQYF
-	TRBV12-3/TRBV12-4	TRBJ1-1	15	-	TGTGCCAGCATCAATCGGAAGGATGTGAACACTGAAGCTTTCTTT	CASINRKDVNTEAFF
-	TRBV3-1	TRBJ1-1	15	TRBD1	TGTGCCAGCAGCCAAAGCTGGCAGGGGGGCACTGAAGCTTTCTTT	CASSQSWQGGTEAFF
few	TRBV10-3	TRBJ1-2	12	-	TGTGCCATCAGTGAAAACAGCTCTGGCTACACCTTC	CAISENSSGYTF
-	TRBV10-3	TRBJ2-3	16	TRBD2	TGTGCCATCAGTGAGGTGACTAGCGGAAACACAGATACGCAGTATTTT	CAISEVTSGNTDTQYF
-	TRBV6-4	TRBJ2-1	13	-	TGTGCCAGCAGTTTAGAGACTGGAACTGAGCAGTTCTTC	CASSLETGTEQFF
-	TRBV21-1	TRBJ1-1	11	-	TGTGCCAGCAAATCGAACACTGAAGCTTTCTTT	CASKSNTEAFF
few	TRBV5-5	TRBJ2-7	14	-	TGTGCCAGCAGCTTGGGACTAGTTGTCTACGAGCAGTACTTC	CASSLGLVVYEQYF